The entry below gives a single TCR beta chain sequence along with its context. Its antigen is undetermined. The data were obtained in a study of shared clonotypes between healthy human individuals. Several immunoSEQ plates held equal portions of the genomic DNA taken from each subset. Assay used: immunoSEQ multiplex PCR; TCRdb lists only in-frame clones, some missing. The sample carries millions of clones, 95% recorded once. CDR3 length: 16 residues. CDR1 is LGHNA and CDR2 is YSLEER in the germline V gene. Trimming stripped 7 bases from V and 2 bases from J, with 19 bases between. The study, taken as a whole, reports: Non-shared clonotypes displayed generation probabilities falling below those of clonotypes present in all four donors.

This receptor was obtained from a man between 18 and 35 years old in good health. Sequencing was carried out using naive CD4+ T cells sorted from blood. Subset: CD45RA+ positively selected. The V call is TRBV4-3, the J call TRBJ2-3; no clear D. CDR3 loop: CASILRQHKITDTQYF. CDR3 nucleotides: TGCGCCAGCATCTTGAGGCAGCACAAGATCACAGATACGCAGTATTTT.